These T cell receptor beta chains were read from a single sample in a study of response to subunit inactivated influenza vaccine. A single record per CDR3 protein comes from TCRdb applying MiXCR to the RT-PCR reads. The sample lists about 570,000 distinct CDR3 sequences; about 11% were seen once. These data also featured in a second study, about T cells expressing NK-cell markers.

The input for sequencing was PBMCs from blood, taken on the day of vaccination. All receptors derive from a man aged 45 to 65 who received an inactivated influenza vaccine. Both conserved end residues are part of each CDR3. The order of the fields is V gene, clone size, D gene, J gene, CDR3 protein, CDR3 DNA. A D gene is named only where the DNA matches it firmly. Expanded clones are given a class, and other clones once, few, many or no size at all.

TRBV9	few	TRBD1	TRBJ2-7	CASSKNPDREYEQYF	TGTGCCAGCAGTAAAAATCCCGACAGGGAATACGAGCAGTACTTC
TRBV9	.	TRBD1	TRBJ2-3	CASSVTQGADTQYF	TGTGCCAGCAGCGTAACGCAGGGGGCAGATACGCAGTATTTT
TRBV28	many	.	TRBJ1-4	CASRENEKLFF	TGTGCCAGCAGGGAGAATGAAAAACTGTTTTTT
TRBV7-9	.	.	TRBJ2-3	CASSSDRVNTDTQYF	TGTGCCAGCAGCTCGGACCGTGTCAACACAGATACGCAGTATTTT
TRBV5-1	few	TRBD2	TRBJ2-2	CASRQSSSGGRSGELFF	TGCGCCAGCAGACAAAGTTCGTCGGGGGGGCGGTCCGGGGAGCTGTTTTTT
TRBV20-1	.	TRBD2	TRBJ2-7	CSASGREAYEQYF	TGCAGTGCTAGCGGGCGGGAGGCCTACGAGCAGTACTTC
TRBV24-1	few	.	TRBJ2-1	CATSDLASATYNEQFF	TGTGCCACCAGTGATTTGGCCAGCGCCACCTACAATGAGCAGTTCTTC
TRBV6-1	once	.	TRBJ2-7	CASSSPRRASYDQYF	TGTGCCAGCAGCTCACCCCGTAGGGCCTCCTACGACCAGTACTTC
TRBV9	.	.	TRBJ1-1	CASSVGGQSNTEAFF	TGTGCCAGCAGCGTAGGAGGACAGTCGAACACTGAAGCTTTCTTT
TRBV12-3/TRBV12-4	few	.	TRBJ1-2	CASTEQGLNGYTF	TGTGCCAGCACCGAACAGGGACTCAATGGCTACACCTTC
TRBV7-2	few	TRBD1	TRBJ2-7	CASSPLQGAWNEQYF	TGTGCCAGCAGCCCATTACAGGGGGCTTGGAACGAGCAGTACTTC
TRBV4-2	few	TRBD1	TRBJ2-6	CASSQEGTGISGANVLTF	TGTGCCAGCAGCCAAGAAGGGACAGGTATCTCTGGGGCCAACGTCCTGACTTTC
TRBV18	few	TRBD1	TRBJ2-7	CASSPRDRTYGHEQYF	TGTGCCAGCTCACCACGGGACAGAACTTATGGCCACGAGCAGTACTTC
TRBV5-4	few	.	TRBJ1-1	CASSKDPLNTEAFF	TGTGCCAGCAGCAAGGACCCTTTGAACACTGAAGCTTTCTTT
TRBV2	.	TRBD2	TRBJ2-3	CASTALASGALTDTQYF	TGTGCCAGCACTGCTCTGGCTAGCGGGGCTCTCACAGATACGCAGTATTTT
TRBV29-1	many	TRBD1	TRBJ2-1	CSVDQQGGPYNEQFF	TGCAGCGTTGATCAACAGGGGGGCCCCTACAATGAGCAGTTCTTC
TRBV19	few	.	TRBJ1-5	CASKSGTGDNQPQHF	TGTGCCAGCAAATCCGGGACTGGGGACAATCAGCCCCAGCATTTT
TRBV20-1	.	.	TRBJ2-2	CSARDKRGNTGELFF	TGCAGTGCTAGAGATAAAAGGGGCAACACCGGGGAGCTGTTTTTT
TRBV20-1	.	TRBD2	TRBJ2-1	CSARNLADLYNEQFF	TGCAGTGCTAGAAATCTAGCGGACCTCTACAATGAGCAGTTCTTC
TRBV5-4	.	TRBD2	TRBJ2-1	CASSPTSGSGNEQFF	TGTGCCAGCAGCCCGACTAGCGGGAGTGGGAATGAGCAGTTCTTC
TRBV24-1	many	.	TRBJ2-7	CATSAADYEQYF	TGTGCCACCAGTGCGGCGGATTACGAGCAGTACTTC
TRBV7-2	.	.	TRBJ1-6	CASSPTTGVSSPLHF	TGTGCCAGCAGCCCGACGACCGGCGTGAGTTCACCCCTCCACTTT
TRBV7-9	.	TRBD1	TRBJ2-1	CASSKDRGTYNEQFF	TGTGCCAGCAGCAAGGACAGGGGTACCTACAATGAGCAGTTCTTC
TRBV5-1	.	.	TRBJ1-6	CASSLDPGYSYNSPLHF	TGCGCCAGCAGCTTGGATCCAGGGTACTCCTATAATTCACCCCTCCACTTT
TRBV7-2	few	TRBD1	TRBJ2-7	CASSLGQGREQYF	TGTGCCAGCAGCTTAGGACAGGGACGCGAGCAGTACTTC
TRBV23-1	few	.	TRBJ2-1	CASSRSHNEQFF	TGCGCCAGCAGTCGCAGTCACAATGAGCAGTTCTTC
TRBV7-2	few	.	TRBJ2-5	CASSLDLLPFQETQYF	TGTGCCAGCAGCTTAGACCTGTTGCCATTCCAAGAGACCCAGTACTTC
TRBV9	few	.	TRBJ2-6	CASSVGPVGGANVLTF	TGTGCCAGCAGCGTAGGCCCCGTGGGGGGGGCCAACGTCCTGACTTTC
TRBV30	few	.	TRBJ1-5	CAWSKRGNQPQHF	TGTGCCTGGAGTAAACGGGGAAATCAGCCCCAGCATTTT
TRBV7-9	few	.	TRBJ2-4	CASSLVSGGAGNIQYF	TGTGCCAGCAGCTTAGTTTCTGGGGGGGCAGGAAACATTCAGTACTTC
TRBV10-3	many	.	TRBJ1-5	CAISVAEKNQPQHF	TGTGCCATCAGTGTAGCGGAGAAAAATCAGCCCCAGCATTTT
TRBV7-3	.	TRBD1	TRBJ2-6	CASSLLPGTGSSGANVLTF	TGTGCCAGCAGCCTATTACCGGGGACAGGGTCCTCTGGGGCCAACGTCCTGACTTTC
TRBV3-1	few	TRBD2	TRBJ2-7	CASSRAGTKSSYEQYF	TGTGCCAGCAGCCGAGCCGGGACTAAGAGCTCCTACGAGCAGTACTTC
TRBV14	few	.	TRBJ2-1	CASSQLSPYNEQFF	TGTGCCAGCAGCCAGCTATCGCCCTACAATGAGCAGTTCTTC
TRBV7-8	few	.	TRBJ1-5	CASSSPGSQPQHF	TGTGCCAGCAGCTCACCTGGAAGTCAGCCCCAGCATTTT
TRBV12-3/TRBV12-4	many	.	TRBJ2-1	CASRFGWGATNEQFF	TGTGCCAGCAGATTTGGATGGGGGGCCACCAATGAGCAGTTCTTC
TRBV12-3/TRBV12-4	many	.	TRBJ2-5	CASSFTRQETQYF	TGTGCCAGCAGTTTCACCCGCCAAGAGACCCAGTACTTC
TRBV3-1	.	.	TRBJ2-1	CASSQDGGTPDYNEQFF	TGTGCCAGCAGCCAAGACGGAGGAACCCCCGACTACAATGAGCAGTTCTTC
TRBV5-6	few	.	TRBJ2-7	CASSPDMESYEQYF	TGTGCCAGCAGTCCTGACATGGAATCCTACGAGCAGTACTTC
TRBV9	.	.	TRBJ2-3	CASSVGLDTQYF	TGTGCCAGCAGCGTAGGCCTAGATACGCAGTATTTT
TRBV7-2	.	TRBD2	TRBJ2-3	CASSLTSGRFSDTQYF	TGTGCCAGCAGCTTAACTAGCGGGAGATTTTCAGATACGCAGTATTTT
TRBV20-1	few	.	TRBJ2-7	CSARVGGPEYF	TGCAGTGCTAGAGTGGGGGGCCCCGAGTACTTC
TRBV2	.	TRBD2	TRBJ2-7	CASSRAHVGLAGGEGYEQYF	TGTGCCAGCAGTCGGGCACACGTCGGACTAGCGGGAGGGGAAGGCTACGAGCAGTACTTC
TRBV6-5	few	.	TRBJ2-1	CASSYDRRSYNEQFF	TGTGCCAGCAGTTACGACAGACGCTCCTACAATGAGCAGTTCTTC
TRBV29-1	.	TRBD2	TRBJ2-5	CSVVVWTSQETQYF	TGCAGCGTCGTAGTATGGACTAGCCAAGAGACCCAGTACTTC
TRBV12-3/TRBV12-4	few	TRBD2	TRBJ2-5	CASSSTGTTKETQYF	TGTGCCAGCAGTTCAACCGGGACTACAAAAGAGACCCAGTACTTC
TRBV7-8	.	.	TRBJ2-7	CASSTKGGLTSYEQYF	TGTGCCAGCAGCACAAAGGGGGGGCTTACCTCCTACGAGCAGTACTTC
TRBV3-1	few	.	TRBJ2-3	CASSQPGQTTDTQYF	TGTGCCAGCAGCCAGCCCGGGCAGACGACAGATACGCAGTATTTT
TRBV7-9	.	.	TRBJ2-3	CATLPDRGYTDTQYF	TGTGCCACCCTCCCCGATCGTGGGTACACAGATACGCAGTATTTT
TRBV12-3/TRBV12-4	.	.	TRBJ1-1	CASSLDGRMNTEAFF	TGTGCCAGCAGTTTAGATGGACGGATGAACACTGAAGCTTTCTTT
TRBV5-1	few	.	TRBJ1-2	CASSLLGVSGGYGYTF	TGCGCCAGCAGCTTGTTGGGTGTCAGCGGGGGCTATGGCTACACCTTC
TRBV29-1	many	.	TRBJ1-2	CSVEDQGSVNGYTF	TGCAGCGTTGAAGATCAGGGCAGCGTGAATGGCTACACCTTC
TRBV5-1	many	TRBD1	TRBJ1-1	CASRGGTEAFF	TGTGCCAGCAGGGGGGGGACTGAAGCTTTCTTT
TRBV24-1	few	TRBD2	TRBJ2-1	CATSDGTSGGRDEQFF	TGTGCCACCAGTGACGGAACTAGCGGGGGGCGGGATGAGCAGTTCTTC
TRBV12-3/TRBV12-4	.	TRBD2	TRBJ2-7	CASTSLAGGPRGSYEQYF	TGTGCCAGCACCTCACTAGCGGGAGGGCCCAGGGGTAGTTACGAGCAGTACTTC
TRBV6-5	.	.	TRBJ2-7	CASSYSMAGSEQYF	TGTGCCAGCAGTTACTCGATGGCGGGGAGTGAGCAGTACTTC
TRBV29-1	many	TRBD2	TRBJ2-1	CSVEVTSGNNEQFF	TGCAGCGTTGAGGTAACTAGCGGAAACAATGAGCAGTTCTTC
TRBV7-2	.	.	TRBJ2-7	CASSLSHRSTSYEQYF	TGTGCCAGCAGCTTATCCCACAGGTCGACGTCCTACGAGCAGTACTTC
TRBV7-2	few	.	TRBJ2-7	CASSLAIGSSYEQYF	TGTGCCAGCAGCTTAGCGATCGGAAGCTCCTACGAGCAGTACTTC
TRBV5-1	.	TRBD1	TRBJ2-7	CASRKDGTVYEQYF	TGCGCCAGCAGAAAAGACGGGACAGTCTACGAGCAGTACTTC